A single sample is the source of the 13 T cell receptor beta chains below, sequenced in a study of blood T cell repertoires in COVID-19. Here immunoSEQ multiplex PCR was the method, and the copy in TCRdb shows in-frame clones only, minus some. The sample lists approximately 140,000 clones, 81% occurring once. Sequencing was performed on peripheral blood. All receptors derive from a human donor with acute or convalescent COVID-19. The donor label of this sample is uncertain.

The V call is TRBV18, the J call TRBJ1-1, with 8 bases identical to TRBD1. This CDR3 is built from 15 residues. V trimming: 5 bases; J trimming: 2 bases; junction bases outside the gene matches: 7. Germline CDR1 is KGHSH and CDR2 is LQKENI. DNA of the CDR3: TGTGCCAGCTCAGTACCCAGGGGGCATAACACTGAAGCTTTCTTT. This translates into CASSVPRGHNTEAFF.

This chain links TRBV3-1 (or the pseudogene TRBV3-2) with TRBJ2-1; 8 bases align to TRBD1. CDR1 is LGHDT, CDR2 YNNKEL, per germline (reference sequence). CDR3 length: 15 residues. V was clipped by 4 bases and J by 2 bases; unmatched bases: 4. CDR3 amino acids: CASSLQGEAYNEQFF. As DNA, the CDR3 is TGTGCCAGCAGCCTACAGGGGGAGGCCTACAATGAGCAGTTCTTC.

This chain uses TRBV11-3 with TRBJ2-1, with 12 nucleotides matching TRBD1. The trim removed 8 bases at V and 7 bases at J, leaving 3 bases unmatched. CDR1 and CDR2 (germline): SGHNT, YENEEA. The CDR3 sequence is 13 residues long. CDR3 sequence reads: CASSGQGANEQFF. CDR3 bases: TGTGCCAGCTCGGGACAGGGGGCGAATGAGCAGTTCTTC.

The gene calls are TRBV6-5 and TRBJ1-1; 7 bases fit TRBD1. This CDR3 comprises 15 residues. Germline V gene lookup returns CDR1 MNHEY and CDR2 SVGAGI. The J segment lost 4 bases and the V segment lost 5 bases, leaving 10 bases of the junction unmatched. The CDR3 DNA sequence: TGTGCCAGCAGTAACCCTGGGGACAGACTCACTGAAGCTTTCTTT. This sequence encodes CASSNPGDRLTEAFF.

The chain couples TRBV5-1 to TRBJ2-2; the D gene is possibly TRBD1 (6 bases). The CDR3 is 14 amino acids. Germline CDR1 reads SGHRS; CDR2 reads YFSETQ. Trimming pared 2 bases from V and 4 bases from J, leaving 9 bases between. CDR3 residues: CASSFTGITGELFF. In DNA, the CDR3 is TGCGCCAGCAGCTTTACAGGGATCACCGGGGAGCTGTTTTTT.

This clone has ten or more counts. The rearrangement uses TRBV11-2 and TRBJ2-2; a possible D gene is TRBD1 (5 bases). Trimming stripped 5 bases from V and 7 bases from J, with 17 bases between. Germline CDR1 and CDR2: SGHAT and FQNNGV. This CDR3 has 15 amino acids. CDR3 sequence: CASSPLGLSSGELFF. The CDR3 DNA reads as TGTGCCAGCAGCCCTTTGGGGCTCAGCAGCGGGGAGCTGTTTTTT.

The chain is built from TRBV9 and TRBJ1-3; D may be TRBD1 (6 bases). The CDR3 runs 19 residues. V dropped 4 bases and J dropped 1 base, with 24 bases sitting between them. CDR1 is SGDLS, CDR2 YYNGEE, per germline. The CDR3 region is CASSPGARVWTSSGNTIYF. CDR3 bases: TGTGCCAGCAGCCCAGGGGCCAGGGTGTGGACGAGTTCTGGAAACACCATATATTTT.

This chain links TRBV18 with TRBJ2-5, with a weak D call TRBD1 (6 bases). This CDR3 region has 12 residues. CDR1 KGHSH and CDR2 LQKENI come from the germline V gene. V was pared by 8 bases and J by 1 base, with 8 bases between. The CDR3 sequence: CASRDTQETQYF. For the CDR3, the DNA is TGTGCCAGCCGGGACACCCAAGAGACCCAGTACTTC.

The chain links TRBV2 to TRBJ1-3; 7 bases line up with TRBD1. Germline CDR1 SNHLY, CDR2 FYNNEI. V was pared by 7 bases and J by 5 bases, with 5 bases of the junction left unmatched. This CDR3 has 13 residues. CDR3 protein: CASTPGQRNTIYF. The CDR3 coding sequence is TGTGCCAGCACTCCGGGACAGCGAAACACCATATATTTT.

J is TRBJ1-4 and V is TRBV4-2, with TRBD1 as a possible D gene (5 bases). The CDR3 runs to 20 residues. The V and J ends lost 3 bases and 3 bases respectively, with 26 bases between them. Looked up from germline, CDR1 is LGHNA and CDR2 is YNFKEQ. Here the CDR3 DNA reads TGTGCCAGCAGCCATCCCCCCGGGACTTCTCAAGCAGAGCCTAATGAAAAACTGTTTTTT. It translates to CASSHPPGTSQAEPNEKLFF.

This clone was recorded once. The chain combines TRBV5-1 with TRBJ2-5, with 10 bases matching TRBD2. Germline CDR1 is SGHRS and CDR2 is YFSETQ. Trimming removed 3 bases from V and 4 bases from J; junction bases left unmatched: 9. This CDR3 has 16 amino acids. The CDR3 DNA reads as TGCGCCAGCAGCTCAAGCGGGGGGGCCTCGGGAGAGACCCAGTACTTC. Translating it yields CASSSSGGASGETQYF.

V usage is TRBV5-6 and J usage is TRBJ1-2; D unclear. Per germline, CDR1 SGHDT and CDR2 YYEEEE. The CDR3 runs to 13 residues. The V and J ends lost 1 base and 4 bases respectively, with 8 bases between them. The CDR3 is CASSLQEAYGYTF. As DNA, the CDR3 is TGTGCCAGCAGCTTGCAAGAAGCCTATGGCTACACCTTC.

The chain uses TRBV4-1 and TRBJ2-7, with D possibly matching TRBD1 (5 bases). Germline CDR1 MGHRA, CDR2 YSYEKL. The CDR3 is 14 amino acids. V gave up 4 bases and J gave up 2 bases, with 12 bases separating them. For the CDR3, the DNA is TGCGCCAGCAGCCCCCGCCAGGGCACCTACGAGCAGTACTTC. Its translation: CASSPRQGTYEQYF.